The T cell receptor beta chain under discussion was sequenced for a study of vaccination and CD4 T cells after COVID-19. With the Oncomine TCR Beta short-read assay, DNA from cultured CD4+ T cells was sequenced. A single record per CDR3 protein comes from TCRdb applying MiXCR to the PCR reads. The sample contains fewer than 20,000 distinct CDR3 sequences, roughly 50% of which appear only once. A word on this clonotype: What it recognizes is unknown.

Sample time point: late sampling 161 to 241 days after vaccination in three convalescent patients. Noted treatment: approximately nine-day PBMC culture with coronavirus spike peptide pools or control peptides (ViraFEST assay). Sequences were derived from CD4+ T cells from blood, cultured in vitro, sampled about 7 months after SARS-CoV-2 vaccination. The clonotype comes from a human donor who had recovered from COVID-19.

CDR3 protein: CSARVGAGADTQYF. In DNA form, the CDR3 reads TGCAGTGCTAGAGTCGGGGCAGGGGCAGATACGCAGTATTTT. The V and J genes are TRBV20-1 and TRBJ2-3, with D perhaps matching TRBD1 (6 bases). The CDR3 totals 14 residues. With 1 base removed from V and 4 bases from J, the gap between germline ends came to 12 bases. Per the germline V gene, CDR1 is DFQATT and CDR2 is SNEGSKA (reference sequence).